The 20 T cell receptor beta chains given below trace back to one sample, sequenced in a study of shared clonotypes between healthy human individuals. Clones were read by immunoSEQ multiplex PCR, and TCRdb kept only the in-frame ones, dropping some. The sample contains about 2 million clones, about 95% of which appear only once. CD45RO-negative, CCR7-positively selected cells formed the naive CD8 fraction, excluding terminally differentiated effector memory CD45RA+ cells. Specimen: naive CD8+ T cells sorted from blood. These receptors came from a man between 18 and 35 years old in good health.

The chain employs TRBV9 and TRBJ2-1, with no clear D. Trimming left V 3 bases short and J 7 bases short, with 14 bases between. The germline V gene has CDR1 SGDLS and CDR2 YYNGEE. This CDR3 is 14 amino acids long. The CDR3 region is CASSGRVSINEQFF. The DNA for the CDR3 is TGTGCCAGCAGCGGAAGGGTCTCGATAAATGAGCAGTTCTTC.

The chain uses TRBV27 and TRBJ1-6; 9 bases map to TRBD1. The V gene end was trimmed by 0 bases and the J gene end by 10 bases; junction bases not matched to a gene: 1. The CDR3 runs 14 residues. Germline loops: CDR1 MNHEY, CDR2 SMNVEV (reference sequence). In DNA form, the CDR3 reads TGTGCCAGCAGTTTATCACAGGGGGCCTCACCCCTCCACTTT. Its protein product is CASSLSQGASPLHF.

Notes on this clone: Additional DNA sequences in this sample encode the identical CDR3. The rearrangement uses TRBV5-1 and TRBJ1-2; D is unresolved. Trimming shortened V by 3 bases and J by 2 bases, and 8 bases separated the two germline ends. This CDR3 region has 13 residues. The germline V gene encodes CDR1 SGHRS and CDR2 YFSETQ. The CDR3 spells CASSSDINYGYTF. The CDR3 nucleotides are TGCGCCAGCAGCTCTGACATAAACTATGGCTACACCTTC.

The V and J genes are TRBV7-6 and TRBJ2-7; tentatively, D is TRBD2 (5 bases). V dropped 3 bases and J dropped 2 bases, with 8 bases sitting between them. The germline V gene has CDR1 SGHVS and CDR2 FNYEAQ. The CDR3 consists of 13 residues. This chain's CDR3 is CASSFGIAYEQYF. Here the CDR3 DNA reads TGTGCCAGCAGCTTCGGGATAGCCTACGAGCAGTACTTC.

V gene TRBV6-5 combines with J gene TRBJ2-5; D remains unclear. Trimming shortened V by 2 bases and J by 6 bases, and 10 bases separated the two germline ends. Germline V lookup: CDR1 MNHEY, CDR2 SVGAGI. There are 13 residues in the CDR3. The CDR3 nucleotides are TGTGCCAGCAGTTACGGGTCCCGGCAGACCCAGTACTTC. Translated: CASSYGSRQTQYF.

The genes are TRBV28 and TRBJ2-7, with TRBD1 identical over 7 bases. The CDR3 contains 14 residues. With 5 bases clipped from V and 0 bases from J, the junction kept 4 bases outside the gene matches. CDR1 MDHEN and CDR2 SYDVKM come from the germline V gene. In DNA, the CDR3 is TGTGCCAGCAGTACGACAGGGAACTCCTACGAGCAGTACTTC. This gives the protein CASSTTGNSYEQYF.

The chain employs TRBV4-3 and TRBJ1-1; D not certain. The CDR3 totals 15 residues. Trimming took 0 bases from V and 0 from J, leaving 8 bases between them. Per the germline V gene, CDR1 is LGHNA and CDR2 is YSLEER. In DNA form, the CDR3 reads TGCGCCAGCAGCCAAGAGCGACGGCTGAACACTGAAGCTTTCTTT. It codes for CASSQERRLNTEAFF.

The chain carries TRBV19 and TRBJ2-3; unclear D gene. Germline V lookup: CDR1 LNHDA, CDR2 SQIVND (reference sequence). The germline V and J ends were trimmed by 3 bases and 4 bases, with 5 bases remaining between them. This CDR3 has 12 residues. This CDR3 reads CASSMEADTQYF. The DNA of the CDR3 is TGTGCCAGTAGTATGGAAGCAGATACGCAGTATTTT.

The chain has TRBV4-1 and TRBJ1-4; D gene ambiguous. The CDR3 covers 15 residues. Germline CDR1 and CDR2: MGHRA and YSYEKL. Trimming took off 2 bases at V and 0 bases at J, with 7 bases between the two ends. CDR3 sequence (DNA): TGCGCCAGCAGCCAAAAGGGCGCAACTAATGAAAAACTGTTTTTT. This encodes CASSQKGATNEKLFF.

This clone came up once. J is TRBJ1-1 and V is TRBV5-6; D is ambiguous. CDR1 is SGHDT and CDR2 is YYEEEE in the germline V gene. V was pared by 3 bases and J by 10 bases, with 13 bases between. CDR3 size: 12 residues. CDR3 bases: TGTGCCAGCAGCTCCATCGGCCCTGGAGCTTTCTTT. Translating gives CASSSIGPGAFF.

The chain carries TRBV7-9 and TRBJ1-2; TRBD1 is a possible D gene (5 bases). This CDR3 is 13 amino acids long. Trimming cost V 3 bases and J 3 bases, with 8 bases left between them. Looked up from germline, CDR1 is SEHNR and CDR2 is FQNEAQ (reference sequence). In DNA, the CDR3 is TGTGCCAGCAGCTTTGGGGCAGACTATGGCTACACCTTC. Translating gives CASSFGADYGYTF.

The V gene is TRBV27, the J gene TRBJ2-5, with 9 nucleotides matching TRBD1. Germline V gives CDR1 MNHEY, CDR2 SMNVEV (reference sequence). The V segment lost 5 bases and the J segment 5 bases; nucleotides outside the gene matches: 12. The CDR3 is made up of 16 amino acids. The CDR3 DNA follows: TGTGCCAGCAGTCCCTATGGGGAGGGGACAGGGGAGACCCAGTACTTC. Translating it yields CASSPYGEGTGETQYF.

CDR3 DNA sequence: TGTGCCAGCAGCTCCGGACAGGACGCCTACAATGAGCAGTTCTTC. It encodes CASSSGQDAYNEQFF. V gene TRBV11-2 combines with J gene TRBJ2-1, with 7 bases that match TRBD1. Germline loops: CDR1 SGHAT, CDR2 FQNNGV. The J segment lost 2 bases and the V segment lost 4 bases, leaving 5 bases of the junction unmatched. The CDR3 runs 15 residues.

This chain joins TRBV11-2 and TRBJ2-3; D is unclear. V lost 6 bases to trimming and J lost 2 bases, with 9 bases between them. Per germline, CDR1 SGHAT and CDR2 FQNNGV. This CDR3 comprises 13 residues. The CDR3 loop is CASSGFSTDTQYF. The CDR3 DNA is TGTGCCAGCAGTGGCTTTTCCACAGATACGCAGTATTTT.

The chain employs TRBV5-8 and TRBJ2-7, with D possibly being TRBD1 or TRBD2 (6 bases each). The CDR3 consists of 15 residues. The V gene lost 4 bases and the J gene lost 4 bases, with 18 bases spanning the gap. Germline V gives CDR1 SGHTS, CDR2 YDEGEE. This chain's CDR3 is CASSGGQIVSYEQYF. Here the CDR3 DNA reads TGTGCCAGCAGCGGGGGGCAGATCGTATCTTACGAGCAGTACTTC.

The J gene is TRBJ1-1, the V gene TRBV9; D ambiguous. The germline V gene encodes CDR1 SGDLS and CDR2 YYNGEE. CDR3 length: 14 residues. The V and J ends lost 0 bases and 3 bases respectively, with 9 bases between them. The CDR3 DNA reads as TGTGCCAGCAGCGTAGATATGGGGTACACTGAAGCTTTCTTT. It is translated as CASSVDMGYTEAFF. Full variable domain (remainder filled in from reference TRBV9 and TRBJ1-1): DSGVTQTPKHLITATGQRVTLRCSPRSGDLSVYWYQQSLDQGLQFLIQYYNGEERAKGNILERFSAQQFPDLHSELNLSSLELGDSALYFCASSVDMGYTEAFFGQGTRLTVV.

CDR3 DNA: TGTGCCAGCAGCCCCGACATCGTATCCTATGGCTACACCTTC. Translated, it gives CASSPDIVSYGYTF. The chain carries TRBV6-1 and TRBJ1-2; D remains ambiguous. Germline CDR1 MNHNS, CDR2 SASEGT. V lost 6 bases and J lost 4, with 15 bases in between. The CDR3 loop spans 14 amino acids.

This chain connects TRBV13 to TRBJ1-1; D is unresolved. There are 15 residues in the CDR3. V lost 5 bases, J lost 0 bases, and 13 bases lay in between. CDR1 PRHDT and CDR2 FYEKMQ come from the germline V gene (reference sequence). CDR3 nucleotides: TGTGCCAGCAGCGGTAGGGTACCTATGAACACTGAAGCTTTCTTT. Translation gives CASSGRVPMNTEAFF.

This clone was recorded only once. V gene TRBV6-5 combines with J gene TRBJ2-7; 8 nucleotides align to TRBD1. Germline V gives CDR1 MNHEY, CDR2 SVGAGI. CDR3 size: 12 residues. V was clipped by 10 bases and J by 2 bases; unmatched bases: 4. CDR3 in amino acids: CATQGDPYEQYF. The CDR3, as DNA: TGTGCCACACAGGGGGACCCCTACGAGCAGTACTTC.

The chain is built from TRBV11-2 and TRBJ2-7, with 13 positions matching TRBD2. CDR1 is SGHAT, CDR2 FQNNGV, per germline. The CDR3 spans 17 residues. V shed 4 bases and J 0 bases; nucleotides not matched to a gene: 6. The CDR3 nucleotides read TGTGCCAGCAGCTCTAGACTAGCGGGGGGCAGCTCCTACGAGCAGTACTTC. This sequence encodes CASSSRLAGGSSYEQYF. Full variable domain (outside the CDR3, taken from reference TRBV11-2 and TRBJ2-7): EAGVAQSPRYKIIEKRQSVAFWCNPISGHATLYWYQQILGQGPKLLIQFQNNGVVDDSQLPKDRFSAERLKGVDSTLKIQPAKLEDSAVYLCASSSRLAGGSSYEQYFGPGTRLTVT.